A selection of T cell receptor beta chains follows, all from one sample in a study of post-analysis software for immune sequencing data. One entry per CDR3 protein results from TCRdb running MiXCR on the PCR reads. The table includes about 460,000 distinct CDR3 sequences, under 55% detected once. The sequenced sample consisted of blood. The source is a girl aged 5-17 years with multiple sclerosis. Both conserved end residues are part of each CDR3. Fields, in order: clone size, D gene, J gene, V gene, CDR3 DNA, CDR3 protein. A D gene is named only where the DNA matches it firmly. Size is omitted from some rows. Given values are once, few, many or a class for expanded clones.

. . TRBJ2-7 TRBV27 TGTGCCAGCAGTTTATCACCGGGCACGGGCGAGCAGTACTTC CASSLSPGTGEQYF
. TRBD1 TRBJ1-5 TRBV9 TGTGCCAGCAGCGTAGGAGTAGGGGGCATCAATCAGCCCCAGCATTTT CASSVGVGGINQPQHF
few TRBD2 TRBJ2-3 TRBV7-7 TGTGCTAGCAGCCCGAGCGGGACTGCTAGCACAGATACGCAGTATTTT CASSPSGTASTDTQYF
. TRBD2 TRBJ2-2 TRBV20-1 TGCAGTGCTACGAGACTAGCGGACAAGAACACCGGGGAGCTGTTTTTT CSATRLADKNTGELFF
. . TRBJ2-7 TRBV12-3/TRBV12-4 TGTGCCAGCAGTTCTACGCGACGATACGAGCAGTACTTC CASSSTRRYEQYF
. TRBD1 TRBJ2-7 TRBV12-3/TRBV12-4 TGTGCCAGCGCAGGGGGAAGGACCTACGAGCAGTACTTC CASAGGRTYEQYF
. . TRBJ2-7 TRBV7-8 TGTGCCAGCAGCTTAGGGAAGACTAGAACGGCCCCTTACGAGCAGTACTTC CASSLGKTRTAPYEQYF
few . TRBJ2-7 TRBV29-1 TGCAGCGTTGCCCTCTTACACTCCTACGAGCAGTACTTC CSVALLHSYEQYF
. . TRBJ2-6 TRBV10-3 TGTGCCATCAAAGGGGCTGGGGCCAACGTCCTGACTTTC CAIKGAGANVLTF
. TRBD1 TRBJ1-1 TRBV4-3 TGCGCCAGCAGCCAAGGACTTTCGGGACAGGGTTACACTGAAGCTTTCTTT CASSQGLSGQGYTEAFF
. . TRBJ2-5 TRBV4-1 TGCGCCAGCAGCGACCGCCGGGCGGGACAAGAGACCCAGTACTTC CASSDRRAGQETQYF
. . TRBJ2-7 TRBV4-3 TGCGCCAGCAGCGGAAGACTAGGACGCGAGCAGTACTTC CASSGRLGREQYF
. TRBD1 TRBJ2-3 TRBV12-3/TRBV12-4 TGTGCCAGCAGTCCCGGGACAGCCAACACAGATACGCAGTATTTT CASSPGTANTDTQYF
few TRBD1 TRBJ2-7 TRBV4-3 TGCGCCAGCAGCCAAGATCTGACAGGGGCCTACGAGCAGTACTTC CASSQDLTGAYEQYF
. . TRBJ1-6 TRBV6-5 TGTGCCAGCAGTCGGATCTTAGGCTCACCCCTCCACTTT CASSRILGSPLHF
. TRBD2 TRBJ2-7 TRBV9 TGTGCCAGCAGCGTAACGGGAGGGCCAGAAGAGCAGTACTTC CASSVTGGPEEQYF
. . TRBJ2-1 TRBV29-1 TGCAGCGTTGAGTCCCGCTTCGGCGATGAGCAGTTCTTC CSVESRFGDEQFF